This T cell receptor (beta chain) was observed in a study of T cells in Graves' hyperthyroidism and ophthalmopathy. Study-wide context: At initial diagnosis, before any treatment had begun, peripheral blood was obtained.

This clonotype was found once. The V and J ends lost 7 bases and 2 bases respectively, with 9 bases between them. The CDR3 extends over 12 amino acids. The germline V gene encodes CDR1 SGDLS and CDR2 YYNGEE. Amplified TCR beta CDR3 regions derived from RNA transcripts. TCR CDR3 regions were first amplified by RT-PCR with HTBI primers. Each CDR3 protein is one row after TCRdb ran MiXCR on the multiplex PCR reads. The data contain around 400,000 distinct CDR3 sequences, approximately 16% of them seen just once; the ten biggest clones take up roughly a fifth. Among ophthalmopathy patients, the Clinical Activity Score reached at least 3, the NOSPECS grade reached at least 4, and duration remained under 3 months. Clinicians diagnosed patients from clinical symptoms, serum thyroxine and TRAb, thyroid ultrasound and orbital computed tomography.

The receptor was isolated from a woman aged 60-70 years with Graves' ophthalmopathy. The sequencing sample was made of blood. V and J are TRBV9 and TRBJ2-5, with a possible D match to TRBD1 (6 bases). The CDR3 region is CASGGTQETQYF. The DNA for the CDR3 is TGTGCCAGCGGTGGGACACAAGAGACCCAGTACTTC.